The entry below gives a single T cell receptor (beta chain) sequence along with its context. Its antigen remains undetermined. Per-nucleotide qualities are absent, and no much larger clonotype sits a single base away. The germline V gene provides CDR1 SQVTM and CDR2 ANQGSEA. Inclusive of the bounding cysteine and phenylalanine, the CDR3 is 13 residues long. Just the 39-base CDR3 DNA is kept, in frame starting at base 1. V and J are truncated by 6 bases and 2 bases respectively, leaving an intervening sequence of 14 bases. The sample is drawn from a study of shared clonotypes between healthy human individuals (dated by TCRdb to about 2020). For context, the study as a whole: A few men and a couple of women, aged 18 to 49 years, made up the cohort. To increase sequencing depth and limit assay-specific biases, different laboratories used diverse techniques to prepare libraries and sequence TCR repertoires. The study deeply sequenced blood TCR repertoires of about 5 healthy adults to estimate repertoire size and the extent of clonotype sharing between individuals. Per donor, leukapheresis produced somewhere between about 0.94 and 9.5 billion PBMCs. For each donor, three plates each were used for CD4 naive and CD4 memory, two plates were used for CD8 naive, and one plate was used for CD8 memory. Results the study describes overall, beyond this receptor: Larger estimated clonotype richness was generally found for naive subsets than for memory subsets. Based on pairwise subsampling, the degree of clonotype sharing among donors was expected to be affected by sequencing depth. The small number of donors limited the genetic and exposure-history diversity represented. Even with the large sequencing depth, rarefaction of the sorted-subset datasets indicated that sequencing was incomplete. Sharing across a few donors was observed for about 5% of naive CD4, over 3% of naive CD8, over 2% of memory CD4, and over 0.3% of memory CD8 clonotypes. Compared with non-shared clonotypes, clonotypes shared by all four sorted-subset donors had higher generation probabilities. Only blood was sampled, and tissue TCR repertoires likely differ from those in blood.

CD8 naive samples consisted of CD45RO-negative cells that were positively selected for CCR7, yielding a CD45RA+CCR7+ population without TemRA cells. The donors were healthy, HIV-negative adults with no recently reported acute infections or vaccinations. Every donor was a Caucasian adult living in Nashville, Tennessee, USA. After blood collection by leukapheresis, PBMCs were isolated using Ficoll-Histopaque density gradient centrifugation and then cryopreserved in the vapor phase of liquid nitrogen. Analytical flow cytometry was used to check the purity and quantity of every magnetically sorted T cell population. Genomic DNA was isolated from every sorted fraction and measured by UV absorbance on a Nanodrop 2000c. Using the deep immunoSEQ assay, TCR CDR3 regions were amplified from genomic DNA by multiplex PCR. Extracted genomic DNA from each cell subset was spread evenly across all wells of several immunoSEQ 96-well plates, with each plate serving as a replicate. For sorted subsets, approximately 0.2 ug of genomic DNA, equivalent to 25,000 to 35,000 T cell genomes, went into each replicate PCR. The purified libraries were quantified using a Qubit 3.0 fluorometer, sized with a Bioanalyzer 2100, and then quantified again using the KAPA Library Quantification kit. A separate single-read 150-cycle Illumina NextSeq 550 flow cell was used to sequence each immunoSEQ 96-well plate. On the study's bioinformatics: Because the immunoSEQ output held only junctional sequences and lacked quality scores, the filtering could not match the filtering applied to full-length reads. Sequences were annotated with PyIR, a Python wrapper for IgBLAST v1.9, using IMGT germline references to assign V/J genes and CDR3. Any read was removed if the V/J assignment was weak (E-value above 1e-6), the CDR3 was missing, or the read contained stop codons, out-of-frame junctions, or ambiguous translated residues. V3J clonotypes were defined by identical inferred V gene, J gene, and CDR3 amino acid sequence. The percentage overlap between two repertoires was calculated by dividing the number of shared unique clonotypes by the size of the smaller repertoire. Richness of each repertoire was evaluated using RTK rarefaction, the Chao1 estimator, and Recon v2.1 estimates of unobserved clonotypes. OLGA was used to compute generation probabilities for all TCRbeta clonotypes that the gDNA method yielded from four donors. The immuneACCESS repertoire file appears here via TCRdb, limited to in-frame rearrangements. These files lack a portion of the clones; in checked studies, under half of the deficit traces to unresolved V genes, and the cause of the others is not known. The D gene and trimming were derived from the DNA, and the V and J assignments and clone size from that table. For this sample there are more than 500,000 clones; approximately 95% appear just once. Approximately 0.11% of the sample lies in the top ten.

Rearrangement joined TRBV29-1 to TRBJ2-7, with the D gene uncertain. This clonotype originated in a woman in her thirties in good health. The sequencing input was naive CD8+ T cells sorted from blood. The cell subset or site label corresponds to: CD45RA+CCR7+. The CDR3 sequence is CSVAVAQAYEQYF. At the DNA level, the sequence is TGCAGCGTGGCTGTGGCCCAAGCCTACGAGCAGTACTTC.